This T cell receptor beta chain was sequenced during a study of OX40 agonist ivuxolimab in advanced cancers. About the research overall: Ivuxolimab, an antibody acting as an agonist of OX40 (CD134), was used to treat patients.

The CDR3 length is 15 residues. Germline CDR1 and CDR2: MNHNY and SVGAGI (reference sequence). V shed 5 bases and J shed 4 bases, with 17 bases lying between them. Comments on this clone: Its target is not known.

The repertoire was sequenced with immunoSEQ multiplex PCR; TCRdb's copy has only in-frame clones and lacks some. The table lists some 59,000 clones, 87% of them singletons. Study-level results: At doses 0.1 to 3.0 mg/kg, CD4+ and CD8+ clones expanded. More expanded clones were found, on average, in CD8+ than in CD4+ T cells.

The V call is TRBV6-6, the J call TRBJ1-1, with D perhaps TRBD1 (6 bases). The receptor was derived from an adult with an advanced solid tumor such as melanoma, head and neck, liver or kidney cancer. This sample comprised CD4+ or CD8+ T cells sorted from blood, obtained in a trial of the OX40 agonist ivuxolimab. CDR3 nucleotide sequence: TGTGCCAGCAGTCGGGGGCCTGGAGCCACCACTGAAGCTTTCTTT. Amino acid sequence: CASSRGPGATTEAFF.